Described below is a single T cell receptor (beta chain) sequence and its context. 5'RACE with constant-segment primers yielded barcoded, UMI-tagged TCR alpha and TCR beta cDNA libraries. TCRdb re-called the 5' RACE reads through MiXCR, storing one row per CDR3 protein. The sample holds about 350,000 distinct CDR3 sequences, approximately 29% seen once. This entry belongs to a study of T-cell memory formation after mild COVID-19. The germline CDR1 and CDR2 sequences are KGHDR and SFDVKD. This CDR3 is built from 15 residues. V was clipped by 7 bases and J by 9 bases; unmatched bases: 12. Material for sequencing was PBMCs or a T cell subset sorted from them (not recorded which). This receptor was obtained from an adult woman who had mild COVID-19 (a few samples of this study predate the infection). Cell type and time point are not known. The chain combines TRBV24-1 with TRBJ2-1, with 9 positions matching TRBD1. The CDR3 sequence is CATRSPGTGQVEQFF. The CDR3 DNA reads TGTGCCACCAGAAGTCCCGGGACAGGGCAGGTTGAGCAGTTCTTC.